These T cell receptor beta chains were read from a single sample in a study of T cells after yellow fever vaccination. TCRdb reprocessed the 5' RACE reads via MiXCR and lists one record per CDR3 protein. The top ten hold roughly 0.71% of the sample, which has 120,000 to 150,000 distinct CDR3 sequences, 6.5% to 8.5% seen once. Sample: CD4+ T cells sorted from PBMCs, taken 5 days after the yellow fever booster vaccination. The source is a man aged 30-40 years who received the YFV17D yellow fever vaccine. The conserved cysteine and the conserved F or W are not part of the CDR3 here. D genes are given only for firm matches. Only some rows state a clone size, as once, few, many or a class for expanded clones.

SARGQSTGADYGYT TRBV20-1 many 14 TRBJ1-2 TRBD1
ASSGDRSSDTQY TRBV18 - 12 TRBJ2-3 -
SVANSEQF TRBV29-1 many 8 TRBJ2-1 -
ASSVGLAGGTDTQY TRBV9 many 14 TRBJ2-3 TRBD2
ATSRESLDTEAF TRBV15 many 12 TRBJ1-1 -
ASSWRSTEAF TRBV5-4 few 10 TRBJ1-1 -
ASSLVWTPQETQY TRBV7-6 many 13 TRBJ2-5 -
SVGVSLAAYEQY TRBV29-1 many 12 TRBJ2-7 TRBD2
AWCPRALIYNEQF TRBV30 many 13 TRBJ2-1 -
ASSTRQGLYNEQF TRBV11-2 many 13 TRBJ2-1 TRBD1
ASSVGSGGTDTQY TRBV5-1 many 13 TRBJ2-3 -
CARLRGRAPYNEQF TRBV20-1 - 14 TRBJ2-1 TRBD2
ASSRADPETQY TRBV5-1 many 11 TRBJ2-5 -
ASSPDQRNEKLF TRBV12-3/TRBV12-4 - 12 TRBJ1-4 -
ASSYSGTGELF TRBV6-6 many 11 TRBJ2-2 -
ASSAQDLPSYEQY TRBV9 many 13 TRBJ2-7 -
ASSPVNSYEQY TRBV9 many 11 TRBJ2-7 -
ASSFDLYNEQF TRBV28 many 11 TRBJ2-1 -
ASTQGAASGFYEQY TRBV12-3/TRBV12-4 many 14 TRBJ2-7 -
ASSPLSTHTDTQY TRBV18 many 13 TRBJ2-3 -
ASSRISGSFNEQF TRBV7-6 - 13 TRBJ2-1 TRBD2
ASSQDRGLNSPLH TRBV5-4 - 13 TRBJ1-6 TRBD1
SVGGRQDPTQY TRBV29-1 many 11 TRBJ2-5 -
ASSYLGSGNEQF TRBV6-5 many 12 TRBJ2-1 -
ASSLGTGIGQY TRBV28 many 11 TRBJ2-7 TRBD1